These 9 T cell receptor beta chains were all obtained from the same sample, sequenced in a study of blood T cell repertoires in COVID-19. Using immunoSEQ multiplex PCR, the repertoire was profiled, and TCRdb retains in-frame clones only, with some absent. The sample consists of tens of thousands of clones, around 84% of them appearing once. Sequencing used peripheral blood. The receptors come from a woman in her 70s in a cohort sampled during active COVID-19.

The J gene is TRBJ1-4, the V gene TRBV4-3; TRBD1 matches 10 bases. The CDR3 consists of 16 residues. In germline, CDR1 is LGHNA, CDR2 YSLEER. With V trimmed by 4 bases and J by 0 bases, 2 bases remained unmatched. CDR3 nucleotide sequence: TGCGCCAGCAGCCCCGGACAGGGGGCAACTAATGAAAAACTGTTTTTT. The encoded protein is CASSPGQGATNEKLFF.

Here the CDR3 DNA reads TGTGCCAGCAGTTTACCCGGGGGGACTGAGCAGTTCTTC. It translates to CASSLPGGTEQFF. The gene calls are TRBV28 and TRBJ2-1, with 7 positions matching TRBD2. CDR3 length: 13 amino acids. Trimming at V came to 2 bases and at J to 9 bases, leaving 4 bases not matched to a gene. Germline V gene sequence: CDR1 MDHEN, CDR2 SYDVKM.

V and J are TRBV6-5 and TRBJ2-6; D is uncertain. This CDR3 has 14 residues. Germline CDR1 reads MNHEY; CDR2 reads SVGAGI. V was clipped by 6 bases and J by 0 bases, with 6 bases between them. CDR3: CASSAYSGANVLTF. The CDR3 DNA follows: TGTGCCAGCAGCGCCTACTCTGGGGCCAACGTCCTGACTTTC.

J is TRBJ1-3 and V is TRBV6-5, with 7 nucleotides matching TRBD1. V was pared by 6 bases and J by 0 bases, with 2 bases of the junction left unmatched. Germline V gene lookup returns CDR1 MNHEY and CDR2 SVGAGI. The CDR3 contains 14 residues. CDR3 residues: CASRRQGSGNTIYF. The CDR3 coding sequence is TGTGCCAGCAGACGACAGGGCTCTGGAAACACCATATATTTT.

This rearrangement joins TRBV7-9 to TRBJ2-5; D might be TRBD1 (6 bases). V was clipped by 4 bases and J by 5 bases, with 14 bases between them. Germline assignment: CDR1 SEHNR and CDR2 FQNEAQ (reference sequence). The CDR3 length is 14 residues. The CDR3 DNA reads TGTGCCAGCAGCTCTCACAGGGTAGGGGAGACCCAGTACTTC. Protein: CASSSHRVGETQYF.

The CDR3 coding sequence is TGTGCCAGCAGCCAAGATTGGGGAGCGGTCAGCTCCTACAATGAGCAGTTCTTC. Protein sequence: CASSQDWGAVSSYNEQFF. The chain joins TRBV4-2 to TRBJ2-1, with D possibly matching TRBD2 (5 bases). Trimming stripped 0 bases from V and 0 bases from J, with 15 bases between. This CDR3 is 18 amino acids long. Germline assignment: CDR1 LGHNA and CDR2 YNFKEQ.

V usage is TRBV5-5 and J usage is TRBJ2-7, with 11 nucleotides matching TRBD2. V gave up 3 bases and J gave up 2 bases; unmatched junction bases: 1. The CDR3 runs to 14 residues. Germline V CDR1 and CDR2: SGHKS, YYEKEE (reference sequence). CDR3 nucleotides: TGTGCCAGCAGCTCACTAGCGGGAGCCTACGAGCAGTACTTC. This translates into CASSSLAGAYEQYF.

This clone was picked up a small number of times. The CDR3 here is CASSLGTDYEQYF. The CDR3 bases are TGTGCCAGCAGTTTAGGGACAGATTACGAGCAGTACTTC. The rearrangement joins TRBV28 to TRBJ2-7; TRBD1 aligns across 7 bases. V was clipped by 2 bases and J by 4 bases; unmatched bases: 2. CDR3 size: 13 residues. The V gene's germline CDR1 is MDHEN and CDR2 SYDVKM. The full variable domain, rest sourced from reference TRBV28 and TRBJ2-7, is DVKVTQSSRYLVKRTGEKVFLECVQDMDHENMFWYRQDPGLGLRLIYFSYDVKMKEKGDIPEGYSVSREKKERFSLILESASTNQTSMYLCASSLGTDYEQYFGPGTRLTVT.

CDR3 DNA: TGTGCCAGCAGCAAAGCGCTATCCAGGAAAGGTTTTGCCGAGCAGTACTTC. Its translation is CASSKALSRKGFAEQYF. V usage is TRBV21-1 and J usage is TRBJ2-7; no check of the table's D call, TRBD1, against the DNA was made. TRBV21-1 is assigned pseudogene status. The CDR3 is made up of 17 amino acids.